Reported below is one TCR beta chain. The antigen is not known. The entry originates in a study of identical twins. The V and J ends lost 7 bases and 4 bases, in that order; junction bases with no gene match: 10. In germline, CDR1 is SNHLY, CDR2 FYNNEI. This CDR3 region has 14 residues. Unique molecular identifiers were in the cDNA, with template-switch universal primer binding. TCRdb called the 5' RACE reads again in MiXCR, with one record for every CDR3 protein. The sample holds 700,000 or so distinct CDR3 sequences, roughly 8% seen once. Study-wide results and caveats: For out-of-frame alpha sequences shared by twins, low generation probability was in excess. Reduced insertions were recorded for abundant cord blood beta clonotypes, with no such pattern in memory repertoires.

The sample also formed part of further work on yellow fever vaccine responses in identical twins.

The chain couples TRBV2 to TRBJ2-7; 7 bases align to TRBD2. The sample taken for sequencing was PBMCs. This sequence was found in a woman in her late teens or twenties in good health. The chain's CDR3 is CASKAPLAAYEQYF. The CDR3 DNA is TGTGCCAGCAAGGCCCCCCTAGCGGCGTACGAGCAGTACTTC.